The next 11 T cell receptor beta chains were all read from a single sample in a study of blood T cell repertoires in COVID-19. TCRdb keeps only in-frame clones here, not all; method: immunoSEQ multiplex PCR. The sample holds 95,000 or so clones; roughly four fifths are singletons and the top ten take approximately 22%. The material sequenced was peripheral blood. These receptors all stem from a human donor in a cohort sampled during active COVID-19.

The chain has TRBV18 and TRBJ1-1, with 7 bases fitting TRBD1. The CDR3 runs to 16 residues. Per the germline V gene, CDR1 is KGHSH and CDR2 is LQKENI. J was trimmed by 6 bases and V by 1 base; bases with no gene match: 11. The CDR3 sequence: CASSPLGQGGLAEAFF. The CDR3 DNA is TGTGCCAGCTCACCACTGGGGCAGGGGGGTTTGGCTGAAGCTTTCTTT.

This clone was observed a few times. The rearrangement joins TRBV6-6 to TRBJ2-5; 10 bases match TRBD2. The germline CDR1 and CDR2 sequences are MNHNY and SVGAGI (reference sequence). With V trimmed by 2 bases and J by 5 bases, 5 bases remained unmatched. The CDR3 contains 15 residues. CDR3: CASSYPLAGVETQYF. The DNA of the CDR3 is TGTGCCAGCAGTTACCCCCTAGCGGGGGTGGAGACCCAGTACTTC.

The V call is TRBV6-5, the J call TRBJ1-2, with D perhaps matching TRBD1 (6 bases). V was cut by 2 bases and J by 0 bases, with 13 bases left in between. The CDR3 runs to 16 residues. Germline-derived CDR1 and CDR2 are MNHEY and SVGAGI. The CDR3 region is CASSYRRQDANYGYTF. CDR3 in DNA: TGTGCCAGCAGTTACCGGAGACAGGATGCTAACTATGGCTACACCTTC.

The chain combines TRBV6-5 with TRBJ1-5; no clear D gene. CDR1 is MNHEY and CDR2 is SVGAGI in the germline V gene. V was clipped by 4 bases and J by 0 bases, with 7 bases between them. The CDR3 length is 14 residues. As DNA, the CDR3 is TGTGCCAGCAGTTCGCAGTATAGCAATCAGCCCCAGCATTTT. Translation: CASSSQYSNQPQHF.

The V and J genes are TRBV7-9 and TRBJ2-2, with 9 bases lining up with TRBD2. Germline assignment: CDR1 SEHNR and CDR2 FQNEAQ (reference sequence). The CDR3 spans 16 residues. V shed 5 bases, J shed 5 bases, and the junction held 9 bases outside the gene matches. CDR3 bases: TGTGCCAGCAGCCCCCAGCGGGAGGTTATTACCGGGGAGCTGTTTTTT. Its translation is CASSPQREVITGELFF.

This clone has just one count. At the DNA level, this CDR3 is encoded by other sequences in the same sample as well. CDR3 coding DNA: TGTGCCAGCAGCTTGGGCCCGGGGACTGAAGCTTTCTTT. This sequence encodes CASSLGPGTEAFF. This chain joins TRBV5-5 and TRBJ1-1; D gene ambiguous. This CDR3 spans 13 amino acids. Trimming stripped 0 bases from V and 5 bases from J, with 8 bases between. CDR1 SGHKS and CDR2 YYEKEE come from the germline V gene (reference sequence).

The rearrangement links TRBV4-1 to TRBJ2-1, with TRBD2 identical over 8 bases. The CDR3 totals 17 residues. Germline loops: CDR1 MGHRA, CDR2 YSYEKL. The V segment lost 1 base and the J segment 6 bases; nucleotides outside the gene matches: 11. This CDR3 reads CASSQVPPFTSGNEQFF. The CDR3 nucleotides read TGCGCCAGCAGCCAAGTCCCCCCCTTTACTAGCGGCAATGAGCAGTTCTTC.

The V gene is TRBV28, the J gene TRBJ1-4; weak D call: TRBD1 (6 bases). Germline lookup yields CDR1 MDHEN and CDR2 SYDVKM. V lost 4 bases and J lost 0, with 12 bases in between. The CDR3 runs to 16 residues. CDR3 amino acids: CASSSYGQTTNEKLFF. For the CDR3, the DNA is TGTGCCAGCAGTTCTTACGGACAGACAACTAATGAAAAACTGTTTTTT.

V is TRBV3-1 (or the pseudogene TRBV3-2) and J is TRBJ2-7; 11 bases match TRBD1. Per the germline V gene, CDR1 is LGHDT and CDR2 is YNNKEL (reference sequence). The V segment lost 4 bases and the J segment 5 bases; nucleotides outside the gene matches: 7. CDR3 length equals 15 residues. The CDR3 spells CASSPRDRGNNEQYF. The CDR3 DNA is TGTGCCAGCAGCCCCCGGGACAGGGGGAACAACGAGCAGTACTTC.

The chain uses TRBV29-1 and TRBJ1-2, with 9 bases identical to TRBD1. Losses at the gene ends were 3 bases for V and 4 bases for J; bases not matched to a gene: 6. CDR1 is SQVTM, CDR2 ANQGSEA, per germline. CDR3 length: 14 amino acids. The CDR3 region has the DNA TGCAGCGTTGACGGAACAGGGGGCGGCTATGGCTACACCTTC. This sequence encodes CSVDGTGGGYGYTF.

The rearrangement uses TRBV5-4 and TRBJ1-2; D remains ambiguous. Trimming stripped 0 bases from V and 8 bases from J, with 11 bases between. The CDR3 is 13 amino acids. Germline values: CDR1 SGHNT, CDR2 YYREEE (reference sequence). The CDR3 loop reads CASSLAVPGGYTF. The CDR3 region has the DNA TGTGCCAGCAGCTTGGCGGTTCCCGGGGGCTACACCTTC.